These 21 T cell receptor beta chains were sequenced from one sample in a study of T cells in Graves' hyperthyroidism and ophthalmopathy. RNA transcripts yielded amplified TCR beta CDR3 regions. With the HTBI primer set, the TCR CDR3 went through a first round of RT-PCR. TCRdb processed the multiplex PCR reads anew with MiXCR; each CDR3 protein has one entry. The sample has approximately 250,000 distinct CDR3 sequences; approximately 23% are singletons. The sample taken for sequencing was blood. The source is a woman aged 40 to 50 with Graves' ophthalmopathy.

This clonotype was seen repeatedly, ten times or more. CDR3: CASSIRDGGANVLTF. The CDR3 coding sequence is TGTGCCAGTAGTATCAGGGATGGTGGGGCCAACGTCCTGACTTTC. The chain is built from TRBV19 and TRBJ2-6; D is perhaps TRBD1 (5 bases). V was trimmed by 3 bases and J by 3 bases, leaving 9 bases between them. CDR3 length: 15 residues. CDR1 is LNHDA and CDR2 is SQIVND in the germline V gene (reference sequence).

This clonotype was seen at least ten times. V gene TRBV20-1 combines with J gene TRBJ2-5; D gene uncertain. V was pared by 1 base and J by 2 bases, with 8 bases between. CDR3 length: 13 residues. Germline V lookup: CDR1 DFQATT, CDR2 SNEGSKA (reference sequence). This CDR3 reads CSARGNRQETQYF. CDR3 sequence (DNA): TGCAGTGCTAGAGGCAACAGACAAGAGACCCAGTACTTC.

This clonotype was seen at least ten times. The chain joins TRBV5-1 to TRBJ1-1; the D gene is possibly TRBD1 (6 bases). V was cut by 3 bases and J by 1 base, with 7 bases left in between. Per the germline V gene, CDR1 is SGHRS and CDR2 is YFSETQ. This CDR3 is 13 amino acids long. The CDR3 loop is CASSWDTNTEAFF. CDR3 nucleotides: TGCGCCAGCAGCTGGGACACGAACACTGAAGCTTTCTTT.

The chain links TRBV29-1 to TRBJ1-1, with D possibly matching TRBD1 (6 bases). CDR1 is SQVTM and CDR2 is ANQGSEA in the germline V gene. The ends were cut back, 4 bases at V and 1 base at J, with 13 bases in the middle. The CDR3 extends over 14 amino acids. CDR3 sequence (DNA): TGCAGCGTTGTTATGACAGGATCGAACACTGAAGCTTTCTTT. The encoded protein is CSVVMTGSNTEAFF.

This chain connects TRBV19 to TRBJ1-2; D is possibly TRBD1 (5 bases). V lost 7 bases and J 8 bases, leaving 14 bases between the germline ends. This CDR3 region has 12 residues. Germline CDR1 and CDR2: LNHDA and SQIVND (reference sequence). This CDR3 is CASTHRGYGYTF. CDR3 in DNA: TGTGCCAGTACCCACCGGGGGTACGGCTACACCTTC.

This clonotype was counted at least ten times. The chain recombines TRBV24-1 with TRBJ2-5; D is undetermined. The germline V and J ends were trimmed by 6 bases and 2 bases, with 12 bases remaining between them. CDR1 and CDR2 (germline): KGHDR, SFDVKD. CDR3 length: 14 residues. The CDR3 region is CATSSYTSQETQYF. The CDR3 nucleotides are TGTGCCACCAGTAGTTACACGTCACAAGAGACCCAGTACTTC.

This clonotype has at least ten counts. The CDR3 DNA sequence: TGCAGCGTTGGCATCTTCGAAGCTTTCTTT. The encoded protein is CSVGIFEAFF. V and J are TRBV29-1 and TRBJ1-1, with D uncertain. V lost 4 bases to trimming and J lost 8 bases, with 8 bases between them. This CDR3 has 10 residues. CDR1 is SQVTM, CDR2 ANQGSEA, per germline.

In its sample, this clonotype was seen once. V gene TRBV6-1 combines with J gene TRBJ1-1, with 12 nucleotides matching TRBD1. The junction had 6 bases not matched to a gene; V was cut back by 4 bases and J by 3 bases. There are 16 residues in the CDR3. Germline values: CDR1 MNHNS, CDR2 SASEGT. The CDR3 bases are TGTGCCAGCAGTGGGGACAGGGGGCTATTGTACACTGAAGCTTTCTTT. This sequence encodes CASSGDRGLLYTEAFF.

The rearrangement links TRBV27 to TRBJ1-3; D uncertain. Germline CDR1 is MNHEY and CDR2 is SMNVEV (reference sequence). CDR3 length equals 16 residues. The V gene lost 3 bases and the J gene lost 0 bases, with 12 bases spanning the gap. The CDR3, as DNA: TGTGCCAGCAGTTTCCGAAGTCCGAGCTCTGGAAACACCATATATTTT. Translation gives CASSFRSPSSGNTIYF.

There are many counts of this clonotype. V gene TRBV7-9 combines with J gene TRBJ2-7, with unresolved D. Germline CDR1 SEHNR, CDR2 FQNEAQ (reference sequence). V gave up 5 bases and J gave up 5 bases, with 10 bases separating them. The CDR3 is 12 amino acids. The CDR3 DNA reads TGTGCCAGCAGCCAATCTTACCACGAGCAGTACTTC. Its translation: CASSQSYHEQYF.

This chain links TRBV6-1 with TRBJ2-4; no firm D call. The CDR3 has 17 residues. Trimming removed 6 bases from V and 1 base from J, with 19 bases in between. Looked up from germline, CDR1 is MNHNS and CDR2 is SASEGT. This CDR3 is CASSDPSYPSAKNIQYF. The CDR3 coding sequence is TGTGCCAGCAGCGATCCGTCTTACCCGTCGGCCAAAAACATTCAGTACTTC.

This clonotype was detected many times. The rearrangement joins TRBV2 to TRBJ1-1, with D perhaps TRBD1 (6 bases). Trimming shortened V by 4 bases and J by 10 bases, and 10 bases separated the two germline ends. The CDR3 extends over 11 amino acids. CDR1 and CDR2 (germline): SNHLY, FYNNEI. CDR3 protein: CASSGEGGAFF. CDR3 bases: TGTGCCAGCAGTGGCGAAGGGGGAGCTTTCTTT.

This clonotype was seen at least ten times. The CDR3 nucleotides are TGTGCCAGCAGGAAGGGCGAGGGGCATGGCTACACCTTC. This sequence encodes CASRKGEGHGYTF. The V and J genes are TRBV2 and TRBJ1-2; D possibly corresponds to TRBD1 (5 bases). The CDR3 runs to 13 residues. Trimming shortened V by 6 bases and J by 6 bases, and 14 bases separated the two germline ends. Germline assignment: CDR1 SNHLY and CDR2 FYNNEI.

This clonotype was recorded at least ten times. The gene calls are TRBV7-2 and TRBJ1-1, with D tentatively TRBD1 (5 bases). The CDR3 is made up of 11 amino acids. CDR1 is SGHTA, CDR2 FQGNSA, per germline. Trimming removed 4 bases at V and 6 bases at J, with 6 bases between. The CDR3 protein is CASSWGSEAFF. For the CDR3, the DNA is TGTGCCAGCAGCTGGGGCTCTGAAGCTTTCTTT. Looking up the rest from reference TRBV7-2 and TRBJ1-1 gives the full variable domain: GAGVSQSPSNKVTEKGKDVELRCDPISGHTALYWYRQSLGQGLEFLIYFQGNSAPDKSGLPSDRFSAERTGGSVSTLTIQRTQQEDSAVYLCASSWGSEAFFGQGTRLTVV.

In this sample, this clonotype turned up many times. The chain links TRBV6-1 to TRBJ1-1; TRBD1 might be the D (5 bases). V was trimmed by 4 bases and J by 7 bases, leaving 10 bases between them. The CDR3 is 12 residues long. Germline V lookup: CDR1 MNHNS, CDR2 SASEGT. CDR3 in amino acids: CASSARQSEAFF. The DNA of the CDR3 is TGTGCCAGCAGTGCTAGACAGAGTGAAGCTTTCTTT.

In its sample, this clonotype was seen many times. The V gene is TRBV28, the J gene TRBJ2-7; perhaps D is TRBD1 or TRBD2 (6 bases each). The CDR3 has 15 residues. The V gene's germline CDR1 is MDHEN and CDR2 SYDVKM. V was shortened by 2 bases and J by 2 bases, with 13 bases between the two germline ends. CDR3 bases: TGTGCCAGCAGTTTAGGGGGGCGCGGAACCTACGAGCAGTACTTC. Protein: CASSLGGRGTYEQYF.

This clonotype was detected many times. The chain couples TRBV30 to TRBJ1-3; D not certain. The CDR3 totals 13 residues. Looked up from germline, CDR1 is GTSNPN and CDR2 is SVGIG (reference sequence). Trimming removed 1 base from V and 8 bases from J, with 12 bases in between. The CDR3 is CAWSARARDTIYF. As DNA, the CDR3 is TGTGCCTGGAGTGCTCGTGCCCGGGACACCATATATTTT.

Many counts were recorded for this clonotype. The chain has TRBV2 and TRBJ2-2; possible D gene TRBD1, 6 bases. CDR1 is SNHLY and CDR2 is FYNNEI in the germline V gene. This CDR3 spans 15 amino acids. Trimming took off 5 bases at V and 2 bases at J, with 12 bases between the two ends. CDR3 sequence: CASSPGHINTGELFF. The CDR3 DNA reads TGTGCCAGCAGTCCGGGACATATAAACACCGGGGAGCTGTTTTTT.

The chain uses TRBV7-3 and TRBJ2-2; D is unresolved. Germline V gives CDR1 SGHTA, CDR2 FQGTGA. V was shortened by 4 bases and J by 5 bases, with 14 bases between the two germline ends. The CDR3 totals 15 residues. In nucleotides, the CDR3 is TGTGCCAGCAGCTCCGGCCCAAGAGGAACCGGGGAGCTGTTTTTT. Translation: CASSSGPRGTGELFF.

The table lists this clonotype with many counts. The V gene is TRBV12-3 or TRBV12-4, the J gene TRBJ1-2; perhaps TRBD1 as D (5 bases). The CDR3 is 13 residues long. V dropped 6 bases and J dropped 4 bases, with 12 bases sitting between them. The CDR3 protein is CASSPRTTYGYTF. The CDR3 nucleotides read TGTGCCAGCAGCCCCCGGACAACCTATGGCTACACCTTC.

The J gene is TRBJ2-7, the V gene TRBV6-2 or TRBV6-3, with TRBD1 as a possible D gene (6 bases). CDR3 size: 15 residues. The V and J ends lost 6 bases and 4 bases respectively, with 19 bases between them. CDR1 and CDR2 from the germline V gene are MNHEY and SVGEGT. CDR3 loop: CASSPTGFAKYEQYF. CDR3 nucleotide sequence: TGTGCCAGCAGCCCTACAGGGTTCGCGAAATACGAGCAGTACTTC.